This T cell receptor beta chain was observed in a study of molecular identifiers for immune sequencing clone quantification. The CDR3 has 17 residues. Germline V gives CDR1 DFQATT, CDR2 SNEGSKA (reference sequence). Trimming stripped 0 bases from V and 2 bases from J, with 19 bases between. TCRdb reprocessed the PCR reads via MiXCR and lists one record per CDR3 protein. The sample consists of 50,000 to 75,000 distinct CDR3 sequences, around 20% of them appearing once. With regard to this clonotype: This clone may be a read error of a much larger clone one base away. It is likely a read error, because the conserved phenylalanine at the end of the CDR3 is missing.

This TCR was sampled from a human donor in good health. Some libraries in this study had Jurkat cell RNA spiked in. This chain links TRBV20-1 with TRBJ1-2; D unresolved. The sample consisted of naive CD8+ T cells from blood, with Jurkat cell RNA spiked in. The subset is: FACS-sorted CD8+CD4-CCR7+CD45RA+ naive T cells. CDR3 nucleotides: TGCAGTGCTAGAGATCACCTCATGCAGGAGAGGAACTATGGCTACACCTCC. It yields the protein CSARDHLMQERNYGYTS.